These 19 T cell receptor beta chains were all obtained from the same sample, sequenced in a study of Ad26.COV2.S vaccination and SARS-CoV-2 variants. Produced via immunoSEQ multiplex PCR; TCRdb's table is partial and in-frame only. The sample lists some 240,000 clones; 87% were seen once. The treatment here: roughly 18 received Ad26.COV2.S at low or high dose, single or two shots; about 5 received placebo; per-sample allocation not given. After the first vaccine or placebo injection, samples were drawn on day 63. The input for sequencing was peripheral blood, taken in a trial of Ad26.COV2.S vaccine versus placebo. All receptors derive from a person aged 18-60 years who received the Ad26.COV2.S COVID-19 vaccine or a placebo.

The chain joins TRBV6-5 to TRBJ2-1, with 7 nucleotides matching TRBD1. This CDR3 spans 16 amino acids. V gave up 4 bases and J gave up 8 bases; unmatched junction bases: 14. CDR1 MNHEY and CDR2 SVGAGI come from the germline V gene. The CDR3 loop is CASSSVTGFRSDEQFF. The CDR3, as DNA: TGTGCCAGCAGTTCCGTGACAGGGTTCAGGTCTGATGAGCAGTTCTTC.

This clone was seen once. This chain connects TRBV19 to TRBJ1-5; possibly TRBD1 for D (6 bases). CDR1 LNHDA and CDR2 SQIVND come from the germline V gene (reference sequence). This CDR3 region has 17 residues. Deletions cut 3 bases from V and 2 bases from J, with 17 bases between. Written as DNA, the CDR3 is TGTGCCAGTAGTATGTTCGGGGGGCAGAACGGCAATCAGCCCCAGCATTTT. Translating it yields CASSMFGGQNGNQPQHF.

The chain links TRBV27 to TRBJ2-2, with D unclear. Germline CDR1 MNHEY, CDR2 SMNVEV (reference sequence). CDR3 length equals 12 residues. V lost 3 bases and J 6 bases, leaving 5 bases between the germline ends. The CDR3 loop is CASSLTPGELFF. CDR3 DNA sequence: TGTGCCAGCAGTTTGACCCCCGGGGAGCTGTTTTTT.

The gene calls are TRBV29-1 and TRBJ2-1; 8 bases fit TRBD2. Per the germline V gene, CDR1 is SQVTM and CDR2 is ANQGSEA. V lost 0 bases to trimming and J lost 2 bases; unmatched junction nucleotides: 3. The CDR3 totals 15 residues. The CDR3, as DNA: TGCAGCGTTGAAGACGGCGGGGGGACCTACAATGAGCAGTTCTTC. Protein: CSVEDGGGTYNEQFF.

The chain recombines TRBV5-1 with TRBJ2-1; 9 bases are shared with TRBD1. From germline, CDR1 is SGHRS and CDR2 YFSETQ. Trimming at V came to 2 bases and at J to 2 bases, leaving 2 bases not matched to a gene. This CDR3 has 15 residues. The CDR3 spells CASSLTGGAYNEQFF. The CDR3 region has the DNA TGCGCCAGCAGCTTAACAGGGGGCGCCTACAATGAGCAGTTCTTC.

V gene TRBV15 combines with J gene TRBJ1-4; D uncertain. The germline CDR1 and CDR2 sequences are LNHNV and YYDKDF (reference sequence). CDR3 length: 15 residues. V was clipped by 0 bases and J by 4 bases, with 9 bases between them. DNA of the CDR3: TGTGCCACCAGCAGAGATTCCGGAGATAATGAAAAACTGTTTTTT. The encoded protein is CATSRDSGDNEKLFF.

The V gene is TRBV4-3, the J gene TRBJ1-2, with D unresolved. The CDR3 is 14 amino acids. V lost 1 base to trimming and J lost 6 bases, with 12 bases between them. Germline loops: CDR1 LGHNA, CDR2 YSLEER. The CDR3 loop reads CASSQAREANGYTF. CDR3 coding DNA: TGCGCCAGCAGCCAAGCGAGGGAGGCGAATGGCTACACCTTC.

The rearrangement links TRBV29-1 to TRBJ2-1; D call uncertain. V was cut by 3 bases and J by 3 bases, with 12 bases left in between. The CDR3 consists of 14 residues. The germline V gene encodes CDR1 SQVTM and CDR2 ANQGSEA. CDR3 region: CSVDGERHYNEQFF. The DNA of the CDR3 is TGCAGCGTTGATGGGGAACGACACTACAATGAGCAGTTCTTC.

The rearrangement joins TRBV10-3 to TRBJ2-3, with 8 bases aligning to TRBD2. The CDR3 covers 16 residues. V lost 7 bases to trimming and J lost 0 bases; unmatched junction nucleotides: 9. The germline gives CDR1 ENHRY, CDR2 SYGVKD. The CDR3 reads CAITGSTGGSTDTQYF. The CDR3 DNA follows: TGTGCCATCACCGGGTCTACGGGAGGGAGCACAGATACGCAGTATTTT.

The J gene is TRBJ1-5, the V gene TRBV15; no reliable D call. There are 16 residues in the CDR3. Per germline, CDR1 LNHNV and CDR2 YYDKDF (reference sequence). V was trimmed by 1 base and J by 8 bases, leaving 18 bases between them. CDR3 region: CATSRAPGGSLEPQHF. The CDR3 nucleotides are TGTGCCACCAGCAGAGCGCCGGGCGGGTCCCTTGAGCCCCAGCATTTT. Together with reference TRBV15 and TRBJ1-5, the CDR3 gives the full variable domain: DAMVIQNPRYQVTQFGKPVTLSCSQTLNHNVMYWYQQKSSQAPKLLFHYYDKDFNNEADTPDNFQSRRPNTSFCFLDIRSPGLGDTAMYLCATSRAPGGSLEPQHFGDGTRLSIL.

The rearrangement uses TRBV19 and TRBJ2-3; TRBD1 matches 7 bases. V shed 5 bases, J shed 3 bases, and the junction held 11 bases outside the gene matches. Per the germline V gene, CDR1 is LNHDA and CDR2 is SQIVND (reference sequence). The CDR3 loop spans 16 amino acids. The CDR3 nucleotides read TGTGCCAGTAGTCGAAGGGGGCCCTTTGGTACAGATACGCAGTATTTT. Its translation is CASSRRGPFGTDTQYF.

The chain carries TRBV2 and TRBJ2-3; D ambiguous. The germline CDR1 and CDR2 sequences are SNHLY and FYNNEI. V lost 3 bases and J 5 bases, leaving 9 bases between the germline ends. The CDR3 loop spans 13 amino acids. CDR3 nucleotides: TGTGCCAGCAGTGATATCAGTGGAGATACGCAGTATTTT. This encodes CASSDISGDTQYF. Full variable domain (missing parts from reference TRBV2 and TRBJ2-3): EPEVTQTPSHQVTQMGQEVILRCVPISNHLYFYWYRQILGQKVEFLVSFYNNEISEKSEIFDDQFSVERPDGSNFTLKIRSTKLEDSAMYFCASSDISGDTQYFGPGTRLTVL.

This sequence joins TRBV9 and TRBJ1-2; 7 bases agree with TRBD1. Germline-derived CDR1 and CDR2 are SGDLS and YYNGEE. V lost 2 bases, J lost 3 bases, and 4 bases stayed unmatched. The CDR3 loop spans 14 amino acids. The CDR3 DNA sequence: TGTGCCAGCAGCGTGAAGGGGGCGGACTATGGCTACACCTTC. This encodes CASSVKGADYGYTF.

The chain employs TRBV4-2 and TRBJ2-2; TRBD1 or TRBD2 may be the D gene (5 bases each). V was trimmed by 4 bases and J by 5 bases, leaving 11 bases between them. The CDR3 has 14 amino acids. Germline V CDR1 and CDR2: LGHNA, YNFKEQ. The CDR3 here is CASSLTGGTGELFF. CDR3 nucleotides: TGTGCCAGCAGCCTTACTGGGGGAACCGGGGAGCTGTTTTTT.

This chain links TRBV29-1 with TRBJ2-7, with TRBD1 matching over 8 bases. The ends lost 7 bases at V and 2 bases at J; junction bases unmatched: 10. This CDR3 contains 14 residues. From germline, CDR1 is SQVTM and CDR2 ANQGSEA. CDR3 DNA: TGCAGCGGTGGCCGGGACAGGCCCCCCTACGAGCAGTACGTC. It yields the protein CSGGRDRPPYEQYV.

The rearrangement links TRBV5-1 to TRBJ1-2; the match to TRBD1 covers 7 bases. Trimming cost V 1 base and J 8 bases; bases outside gene matches: 8. Germline loops: CDR1 SGHRS, CDR2 YFSETQ. This CDR3 is 14 amino acids long. CDR3 bases: TGCGCCAGCAGCTTGACAGCAGGGGGGCAAGGCTACACCTTC. This codes for CASSLTAGGQGYTF. The whole variable domain, filled in from reference TRBV5-1 and TRBJ1-2, reads KAGVTQTPRYLIKTRGQQVTLSCSPISGHRSVSWYQQTPGQGLQFLFEYFSETQRNKGNFPGRFSGRQFSNSRSEMNVSTLELGDSALYLCASSLTAGGQGYTFGSGTRLTVV.

The gene calls are TRBV13 and TRBJ1-1; 8 bases map to TRBD1. This CDR3 has 15 residues. Germline-derived CDR1 and CDR2 are PRHDT and FYEKMQ (reference sequence). Unmatched junction bases numbered 3, after V lost 2 bases and J lost 1 base. CDR3 protein: CASSLYTGGNTEAFF. CDR3 nucleotide sequence: TGTGCCAGCAGCTTATATACAGGGGGGAACACTGAAGCTTTCTTT.

This chain joins TRBV11-2 and TRBJ2-5; D is possibly TRBD1 or TRBD2 (5 bases each). Germline V gene lookup returns CDR1 SGHAT and CDR2 FQNNGV. CDR3 length: 17 amino acids. Trimming pared 1 base from V and 3 bases from J, leaving 18 bases between. The CDR3 bases are TGTGCCAGCAGCTTAGCCCCCGAGGGTGTAGGGGAAGAGACCCAGTACTTC. The encoded protein is CASSLAPEGVGEETQYF.

The chain recombines TRBV6-6 with TRBJ2-7; perhaps TRBD1 as D (6 bases). CDR1 is MNHNY and CDR2 is SVGAGI in the germline V gene (reference sequence). Trimming left V 3 bases short and J 3 bases short, with 9 bases between. The length of the CDR3 is 13 residues. The CDR3 DNA reads TGTGCCAGCAGTTATGGACAGCTCTACGAGCAGTACTTC. Protein sequence: CASSYGQLYEQYF.